Listed here are 25 T cell receptor beta chains from one sample, sequenced in a study of ipilimumab plus nivolumab after autologous stem cell transplantation. Libraries were prepared by immunoSEQ multiplex PCR; TCRdb keeps only in-frame clonotypes and omits some of them. Of about 16,000 clones in the sample, around 81% were seen once. Specimen: PBMCs, collected in a trial of ipilimumab plus nivolumab as post-transplant consolidation. Receptors were obtained from a male donor with diffuse large B-cell lymphoma.

This clone was counted only a few times. The chain recombines TRBV19 with TRBJ1-1; 7 bases line up with TRBD1. V gave up 6 bases and J gave up 3 bases; unmatched junction bases: 7. The CDR3 has 14 amino acids. Germline V gene sequence: CDR1 LNHDA, CDR2 SQIVND (reference sequence). CDR3 sequence reads: CASSRQGMHTEAFF. As DNA, the CDR3 is TGTGCCAGTAGCCGACAGGGCATGCACACTGAAGCTTTCTTT. Using reference TRBV19 and TRBJ1-1 for the parts outside the CDR3, the full variable domain is DGGITQSPKYLFRKEGQNVTLSCEQNLNHDAMYWYRQDPGQGLRLIYYSQIVNDFQKGDIAEGYSVSREKKESFPLTVTSAQKNPTAFYLCASSRQGMHTEAFFGQGTRLTVV.

This sequence joins TRBV13 and TRBJ2-1; D not certain. Germline V gene sequence: CDR1 PRHDT, CDR2 FYEKMQ (reference sequence). There are 12 residues in the CDR3. Trimming removed 2 bases at V and 6 bases at J, with 5 bases between. The CDR3 sequence: CASSLSRNEQFF. Here the CDR3 DNA reads TGTGCCAGCAGCTTATCTCGCAATGAGCAGTTCTTC.

J is TRBJ2-5 and V is TRBV5-1; no clear D gene. The CDR3 has 15 amino acids. CDR1 SGHRS and CDR2 YFSETQ come from the germline V gene. With 0 bases removed from V and 5 bases from J, the gap between germline ends came to 14 bases. The chain's CDR3 is CASSLALGLGETQYF. CDR3 nucleotide sequence: TGCGCCAGCAGCTTGGCCTTGGGGTTAGGGGAGACCCAGTACTTC.

This chain joins TRBV18 and TRBJ2-1; 8 bases agree with TRBD2. The V and J ends lost 3 bases and 3 bases, in that order; junction bases with no gene match: 4. Germline CDR1 is KGHSH and CDR2 is LQKENI. The CDR3 spans 15 residues. CDR3 in amino acids: CASSPSGGNYNEQFF. The CDR3 DNA reads TGTGCCAGCTCACCTTCGGGGGGGAACTACAATGAGCAGTTCTTC.

The V gene is TRBV6-5, the J gene TRBJ1-1; D possibly corresponds to TRBD1 (5 bases). Trimming left V 4 bases short and J 4 bases short, with 13 bases between. Germline CDR1 reads MNHEY; CDR2 reads SVGAGI. This CDR3 has 14 residues. CDR3 sequence: CASSFPGQSTEAFF. CDR3 DNA sequence: TGTGCCAGCAGTTTCCCAGGGCAGTCCACTGAAGCTTTCTTT.

The chain is built from TRBV5-8 and TRBJ2-3; D might be TRBD2 (7 bases). V was trimmed by 2 bases and J by 2 bases, leaving 18 bases between them. The CDR3 runs 17 residues. Germline CDR1 and CDR2: SGHTS and YDEGEE. DNA of the CDR3: TGTGCCAGCAGCTTCGGTGGCGGGGGCCTTCCCACAGATACGCAGTATTTT. This encodes CASSFGGGGLPTDTQYF.

CDR3 amino acids: CASSNTYEQYF. In nucleotides, the CDR3 is TGTGCCAGCAGTAATACCTACGAGCAGTACTTC. This chain joins TRBV6-5 and TRBJ2-7; D is ambiguous. The CDR3 has 11 residues. Germline CDR1 MNHEY, CDR2 SVGAGI. Trimming stripped 5 bases from V and 2 bases from J, with 4 bases between.

V gene TRBV9 combines with J gene TRBJ2-3; D is perhaps TRBD1 (5 bases). Germline CDR1 reads SGDLS; CDR2 reads YYNGEE. CDR3 length: 15 residues. Trimming removed 0 bases at V and 0 bases at J, with 8 bases between. The CDR3 DNA is TGTGCCAGCAGCGTAGTATCAGGGAGCACAGATACGCAGTATTTT. As protein: CASSVVSGSTDTQYF.

V is TRBV7-9 and J is TRBJ1-2, with TRBD1 identical over 10 bases. This CDR3 region has 15 residues. J gave up 7 bases and V 4 bases, and 9 bases lay outside the gene matches. Germline V CDR1 and CDR2: SEHNR, FQNEAQ (reference sequence). Written as DNA, the CDR3 is TGTGCCAGCAGCTCTCGGCGACAGGGGGCCTTTGGCTACACCTTC. Its translation: CASSSRRQGAFGYTF.

This clone was observed once. The J gene is TRBJ2-3, the V gene TRBV5-4; no reliable D call. Germline V gene lookup returns CDR1 SGHNT and CDR2 YYREEE (reference sequence). Trimming took off 0 bases at V and 0 bases at J, with 8 bases between the two ends. The CDR3 is 15 amino acids. This chain's CDR3 is CASSLGSISTDTQYF. DNA of the CDR3: TGTGCCAGCAGCTTGGGATCCATAAGCACAGATACGCAGTATTTT.

The chain employs TRBV4-2 and TRBJ2-7; 7 nucleotides match TRBD2. The junction had 19 bases not matched to a gene; V was cut back by 4 bases and J by 7 bases. CDR1 is LGHNA, CDR2 YNFKEQ, per germline. This CDR3 comprises 17 residues. CDR3 nucleotide sequence: TGTGCCAGCAGCCCGCCCAGGAGAAGCGGGGCAAGTGGGGAGCAGTACTTC. It translates to CASSPPRRSGASGEQYF.

This clone was seen just once. The chain employs TRBV13 and TRBJ1-1; D gene unclear. V was trimmed by 4 bases and J by 7 bases, leaving 10 bases between them. CDR3 length: 12 residues. Germline assignment: CDR1 PRHDT and CDR2 FYEKMQ (reference sequence). CDR3 loop: CASSSGWHEAFF. CDR3 sequence (DNA): TGTGCCAGCAGCTCCGGTTGGCATGAAGCTTTCTTT.

This chain joins TRBV6-5 and TRBJ2-7; no clear D gene. With 5 bases removed from V and 7 bases from J, the gap between germline ends came to 21 bases. The CDR3 has 15 amino acids. Germline V gives CDR1 MNHEY, CDR2 SVGAGI. CDR3 region: CASSATLDLLLEQYF. Written as DNA, the CDR3 is TGTGCCAGCAGTGCCACTTTGGATCTCCTCCTAGAGCAGTACTTC.

V gene TRBV28 combines with J gene TRBJ2-7; TRBD1 might be the D (6 bases). Germline CDR1 and CDR2: MDHEN and SYDVKM. The V end was cut by 6 bases, the J end by 13 bases, with 25 bases between. This CDR3 region has 14 residues. For the CDR3, the DNA is TGTGCCAGCAGACCAACCCTCCCTGACAGGCAACTCTACTTC. It is translated as CASRPTLPDRQLYF.

The chain carries TRBV30 and TRBJ1-4; TRBD1 aligns across 8 bases. The J segment lost 7 bases and the V segment lost 3 bases, leaving 4 bases of the junction unmatched. The CDR3 runs 13 residues. CDR1 is GTSNPN and CDR2 is SVGIG in the germline V gene (reference sequence). The CDR3 loop is CAWSRGRVEKLFF. The CDR3 coding sequence is TGTGCCTGGAGCAGGGGGCGCGTTGAAAAACTGTTTTTT.

The chain carries TRBV28 and TRBJ2-2, with D unresolved. Trimming stripped 5 bases from V and 2 bases from J, with 15 bases between. Germline loops: CDR1 MDHEN, CDR2 SYDVKM. The CDR3 extends over 16 amino acids. CDR3 nucleotides: TGTGCCAGCAGTCCAGGCTACGTACTCAACACCGGGGAGCTGTTTTTT. Translated: CASSPGYVLNTGELFF.

This clone was detected a few times. The J gene is TRBJ2-2, the V gene TRBV25-1, with a possible D match to TRBD1 (6 bases). The CDR3 loop spans 14 amino acids. Germline V gene data show CDR1 as MGHDK and CDR2 as SYGVNS. Deletions cut 7 bases from V and 6 bases from J, with 15 bases between. CDR3 sequence: CASTPAGDPGELFF. The CDR3 DNA reads TGTGCCAGCACTCCGGCAGGGGATCCCGGGGAGCTGTTTTTT.

This chain connects TRBV30 to TRBJ1-3; no definite D call. This CDR3 contains 15 residues. Germline V gene data show CDR1 as GTSNPN and CDR2 as SVGIG (reference sequence). Deletions cut 0 bases from V and 0 bases from J, with 9 bases between. CDR3 sequence reads: CAWSVKGSSGNTIYF. CDR3 DNA: TGTGCCTGGAGTGTAAAGGGCAGCTCTGGAAACACCATATATTTT. The full variable domain, completed using reference TRBV30 and TRBJ1-3, is SQTIHQWPATLVQPVGSPLSLECTVEGTSNPNLYWYRQAAGRGLQLLFYSVGIGQISSEVPQNLSASRPQDRQFILSSKKLLLSDSGFYLCAWSVKGSSGNTIYFGEGSWLTVV.

CDR3 DNA: TGTGCCAGCAGGGCCCCCGACACCGGGGAGCTGTTTTTT. It is translated as CASRAPDTGELFF. The rearrangement joins TRBV2 to TRBJ2-2; no clear D. Germline values: CDR1 SNHLY, CDR2 FYNNEI. V shed 6 bases and J shed 3 bases, with 8 bases lying between them. The CDR3 is made up of 13 amino acids. The full variable domain, in which reference TRBV2 and TRBJ2-2 provide the parts outside the CDR3, is EPEVTQTPSHQVTQMGQEVILRCVPISNHLYFYWYRQILGQKVEFLVSFYNNEISEKSEIFDDQFSVERPDGSNFTLKIRSTKLEDSAMYFCASRAPDTGELFFGEGSRLTVL.

In DNA, the CDR3 is TGTGCCAGCAGTCAAAAAGTGGGGGTGGTAGAGCAGTACTTC. It specifies CASSQKVGVVEQYF. The chain couples TRBV5-4 to TRBJ2-7; D may be TRBD1 or TRBD2 (5 bases each). Trimming shortened V by 5 bases and J by 7 bases, and 19 bases separated the two germline ends. Germline-derived CDR1 and CDR2 are SGHNT and YYREEE (reference sequence). This CDR3 has 14 amino acids.

This clone occurred a few times. The chain couples TRBV19 to TRBJ2-1; possibly TRBD1 for D (6 bases). Germline loops: CDR1 LNHDA, CDR2 SQIVND (reference sequence). V lost 3 bases and J lost 5, with 17 bases in between. The CDR3 consists of 16 residues. CDR3 loop: CASSMQGSAPNNEQFF. For the CDR3, the DNA is TGTGCCAGTAGTATGCAGGGGTCCGCCCCCAACAATGAGCAGTTCTTC.

The rearrangement joins TRBV18 to TRBJ1-2, with D unclear. The CDR3 loop spans 15 amino acids. Germline V gene sequence: CDR1 KGHSH, CDR2 LQKENI. The V gene lost 1 base and the J gene lost 0 bases, with 9 bases spanning the gap. Written as DNA, the CDR3 is TGTGCCAGCTCACCACGTAGGTCGTCTAACTATGGCTACACCTTC. Its protein product is CASSPRRSSNYGYTF.

The chain has TRBV28 and TRBJ2-5; 8 bases are shared with TRBD2. The CDR3 extends over 14 amino acids. J was trimmed by 3 bases and V by 6 bases; bases with no gene match: 6. The germline V gene encodes CDR1 MDHEN and CDR2 SYDVKM. Here the CDR3 DNA reads TGTGCCAGCAGGATCGGGGGGGACAAAGAGACCCAGTACTTC. Encoded protein: CASRIGGDKETQYF.

This clone has only one observation. V is TRBV25-1 and J is TRBJ1-2; no reliable D call. This CDR3 is 17 amino acids long. CDR1 is MGHDK, CDR2 SYGVNS, per germline. V gave up 1 base and J gave up 0 bases, with 15 bases separating them. CDR3 sequence reads: CASSEWERAGTNYGYTF. The DNA for the CDR3 is TGTGCCAGCAGTGAATGGGAACGGGCCGGGACTAACTATGGCTACACCTTC.

The CDR3 bases are TGTGCCAGCAGTCCCCCGTCTGAGAACACTGAAGCTTTCTTT. Protein sequence: CASSPPSENTEAFF. The chain recombines TRBV28 with TRBJ1-1; D gene uncertain. Trimming left V 5 bases short and J 1 base short, with 11 bases between. Germline CDR1 MDHEN, CDR2 SYDVKM. The CDR3 is 14 residues long. Supplemented by reference TRBV28 and TRBJ1-1, the full variable domain reads DVKVTQSSRYLVKRTGEKVFLECVQDMDHENMFWYRQDPGLGLRLIYFSYDVKMKEKGDIPEGYSVSREKKERFSLILESASTNQTSMYLCASSPPSENTEAFFGQGTRLTVV.